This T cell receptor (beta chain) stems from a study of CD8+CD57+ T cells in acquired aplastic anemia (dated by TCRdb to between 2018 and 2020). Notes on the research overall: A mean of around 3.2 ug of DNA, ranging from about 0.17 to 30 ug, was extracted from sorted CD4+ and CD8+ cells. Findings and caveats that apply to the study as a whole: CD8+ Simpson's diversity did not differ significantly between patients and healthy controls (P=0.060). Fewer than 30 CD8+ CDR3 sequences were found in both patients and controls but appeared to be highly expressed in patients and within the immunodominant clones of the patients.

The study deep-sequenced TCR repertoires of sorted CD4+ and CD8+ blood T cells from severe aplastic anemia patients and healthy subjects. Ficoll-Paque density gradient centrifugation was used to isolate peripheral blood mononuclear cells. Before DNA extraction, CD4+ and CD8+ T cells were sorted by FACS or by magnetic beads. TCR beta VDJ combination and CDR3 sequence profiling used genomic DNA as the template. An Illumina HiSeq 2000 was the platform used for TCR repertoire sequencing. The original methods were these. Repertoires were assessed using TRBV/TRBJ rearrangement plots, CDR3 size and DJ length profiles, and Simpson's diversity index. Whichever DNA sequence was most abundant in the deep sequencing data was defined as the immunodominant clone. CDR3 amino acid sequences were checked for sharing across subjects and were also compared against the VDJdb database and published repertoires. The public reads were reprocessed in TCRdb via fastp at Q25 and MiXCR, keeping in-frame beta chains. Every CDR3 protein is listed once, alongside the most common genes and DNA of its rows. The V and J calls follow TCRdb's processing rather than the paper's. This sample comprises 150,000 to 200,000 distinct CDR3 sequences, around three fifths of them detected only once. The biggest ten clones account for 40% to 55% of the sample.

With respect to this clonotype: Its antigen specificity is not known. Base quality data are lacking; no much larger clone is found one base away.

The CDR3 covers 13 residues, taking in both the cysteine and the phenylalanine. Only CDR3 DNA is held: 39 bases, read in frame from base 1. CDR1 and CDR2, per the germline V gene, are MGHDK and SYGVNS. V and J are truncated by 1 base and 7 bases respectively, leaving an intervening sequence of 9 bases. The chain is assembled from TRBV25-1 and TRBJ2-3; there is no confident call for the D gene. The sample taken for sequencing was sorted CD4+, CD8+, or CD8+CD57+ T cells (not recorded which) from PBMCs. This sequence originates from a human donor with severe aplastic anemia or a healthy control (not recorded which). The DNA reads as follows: TGTGCCAGCAGTGAATTATTAGCATATACGCAGTATTTT. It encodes CASSELLAYTQYF.